This T cell receptor (beta chain) originates from a study of human T cells and chemical hapten exposure. Total RNA came from unfractionated whole blood. Whole-study findings and limits: The study found that DPC sensitization did not change TCRs above 1 in 1000 frequency.

Germline V gives CDR1 SGDLS, CDR2 YYNGEE. CDR3 length: 15 amino acids. V was clipped by 4 bases and J by 0 bases, with 14 bases between them. The library tagged each cDNA molecule with unique molecular identifiers. Original processing notes: Individual samples carried between roughly 23,224 and 700,000 TCRs, with 85,000 to 100,000 as the median. A single record per CDR3 protein comes from TCRdb applying MiXCR to the reads. The V and J calls, along with clone size, are taken from TCRdb and not from the paper's own processing. The data contain about 120,000 distinct CDR3 sequences, approximately 9% of them singletons. This clonotype occurred a few times. The antigen is undetermined.

The sample comprised whole blood. The TCR originated in a human donor in good health. Some clones in this sample may be carry-over from other donors' samples. The chain is built from TRBV9 and TRBJ2-7, with D possibly being TRBD1 or TRBD2 (6 bases each). The DNA for the CDR3 is TGTGCCAGCAGCCCTCTAGGGGGGAGCTCCTACGAGCAGTACTTC. Protein sequence: CASSPLGGSSYEQYF.